This T cell receptor (beta chain) was identified during a study of T cell repertoires in cytomegalovirus infection. About the research overall: Recently identified HLA-C-restricted CMV epitopes were used, and well-studied HLA-B-restricted CMV epitopes were used as well. CMV infection and matching HLA type were both indicated by public TCR beta signatures. Study-level results: The ex vivo response was dominated by HLA-C-restricted CMV-specific TCR beta clonotypes. Individuals carrying CMV plus the relevant HLA were identified by cumulative frequency of public TCR beta families.

TCRdb called the reads again in MiXCR, with one record for every CDR3 protein. Of around 310,000 distinct CDR3 sequences listed, under 35% are singletons. With regard to this clonotype: Its cognate antigen is unknown.

Germline lookup yields CDR1 SGHTA and CDR2 FQGTGA. The CDR3 length is 18 residues. Trimming left V 2 bases short and J 3 bases short, with 22 bases between. J is TRBJ1-1 and V is TRBV7-3; a possible D gene is TRBD1 (6 bases). Source: cultured PBMCs, taken from culture after CMV antigen stimulation. This receptor was taken from a human donor in good health (CMV status not recorded). Some clones in this sample may be carry-over from other donors' samples. CDR3 residues: CASSLVGGAKSLDTEAFF. In DNA form, the CDR3 reads TGTGCCAGCAGCTTAGTTGGGGGCGCAAAAAGTCTGGACACTGAAGCTTTCTTT.